What follows are 23 T cell receptor beta chains derived from one specimen sequenced in a study of T-cell memory formation after mild COVID-19. Via MiXCR, TCRdb re-called the 5' RACE reads, giving one row per CDR3 protein. The sample includes some 210,000 distinct CDR3 sequences, over 9.5% seen only once; the top ten take approximately 3%. The specimen sequenced was PBMCs or a T cell subset sorted from them (not recorded which). These receptors all stem from a man aged 18 to 29 who had mild COVID-19 (a few samples of this study predate the infection). Cell type and time point are not known.

This clonotype was counted ten times or more. The chain couples TRBV29-1 to TRBJ2-4, with 7 bases fitting TRBD1. This CDR3 comprises 13 residues. V gave up 6 bases and J gave up 3 bases; unmatched junction bases: 5. Germline CDR1 reads SQVTM; CDR2 reads ANQGSEA. The CDR3 DNA reads as TGCAGCGTCGTACGGGACAGCAAAAACATTCAGTACTTC. This encodes CSVVRDSKNIQYF. Full variable domain (outside the CDR3, taken from reference TRBV29-1 and TRBJ2-4): SAVISQKPSRDICQRGTSLTIQCQVDSQVTMMFWYRQQPGQSLTLIATANQGSEATYESGFVIDKFPISRPNLTFSTLTVSNMSPEDSSIYLCSVVRDSKNIQYFGAGTRLSVL.

The chain uses TRBV7-2 and TRBJ2-1; TRBD2 agrees at 7 bases. This CDR3 contains 19 residues. Trimming took 1 base from V and 7 from J; bases not matched to a gene: 19. In germline, CDR1 is SGHTA, CDR2 FQGNSA. The CDR3 reads CASSLGMGVGGSFLNEQFF. The CDR3 nucleotides read TGTGCCAGCAGCTTAGGCATGGGTGTAGGCGGGAGCTTCCTGAATGAGCAGTTCTTC. Together with reference TRBV7-2 and TRBJ2-1, the CDR3 gives the full variable domain: GAGVSQSPSNKVTEKGKDVELRCDPISGHTALYWYRQSLGQGLEFLIYFQGNSAPDKSGLPSDRFSAERTGGSVSTLTIQRTQQEDSAVYLCASSLGMGVGGSFLNEQFFGPGTRLTVL.

The J gene is TRBJ2-3, the V gene TRBV5-4; D unclear. The CDR3 runs to 15 residues. Trimming pared 4 bases from V and 2 bases from J, leaving 14 bases between. Germline V gene data show CDR1 as SGHNT and CDR2 as YYREEE (reference sequence). CDR3 DNA sequence: TGTGCCAGCAGCAAATGGACGGAGTCCACAGATACGCAGTATTTT. Amino acids: CASSKWTESTDTQYF.

In its sample, this clonotype was seen a few times. This chain links TRBV7-2 with TRBJ2-4; 10 positions match TRBD2. V trimming: 5 bases; J trimming: 2 bases; junction bases outside the gene matches: 6. This CDR3 is 16 amino acids long. Germline CDR1 reads SGHTA; CDR2 reads FQGNSA. DNA of the CDR3: TGTGCCAGCAGCCCGCCAGCGGGGGGGTCCAAAAACATTCAGTACTTC. Translated: CASSPPAGGSKNIQYF. Full variable domain (outside the CDR3, taken from reference TRBV7-2 and TRBJ2-4): GAGVSQSPSNKVTEKGKDVELRCDPISGHTALYWYRQSLGQGLEFLIYFQGNSAPDKSGLPSDRFSAERTGGSVSTLTIQRTQQEDSAVYLCASSPPAGGSKNIQYFGAGTRLSVL.

The rearrangement links TRBV7-3 to TRBJ2-7; TRBD1 agrees at 11 bases. The length of the CDR3 is 15 residues. The germline CDR1 and CDR2 sequences are SGHTA and FQGTGA. J lost 6 bases, V lost 5 bases, and 9 bases had no gene match. This chain's CDR3 is CASSPTGTGGSEQYF. In DNA, the CDR3 is TGTGCCAGCAGCCCGACAGGGACAGGGGGATCCGAGCAGTACTTC.

The V and J genes are TRBV20-1 and TRBJ2-1; 7 nucleotides match TRBD1. The CDR3 covers 13 residues. V shed 4 bases, J shed 4 bases, and the junction held 4 bases outside the gene matches. CDR1 and CDR2 (germline): DFQATT, SNEGSKA (reference sequence). The DNA for the CDR3 is TGCAGTGCTAACAGGGGCGCTTACAATGAGCAGTTCTTC. This sequence encodes CSANRGAYNEQFF.

This clonotype was counted a few times. The chain joins TRBV20-1 to TRBJ1-1; 11 bases are a match to TRBD1. Unmatched junction bases numbered 6, after V lost 0 bases and J lost 0 bases. Per the germline V gene, CDR1 is DFQATT and CDR2 is SNEGSKA (reference sequence). The CDR3 contains 17 residues. In DNA, the CDR3 is TGCAGTGCTAGAGATCCTAGGACAGGGGGCTTGAACACTGAAGCTTTCTTT. It yields the protein CSARDPRTGGLNTEAFF.

J is TRBJ2-2 and V is TRBV6-5; maybe TRBD1 (5 bases). The CDR3 sequence is 13 residues long. V lost 7 bases to trimming and J lost 3 bases, with 9 bases between them. Looked up from germline, CDR1 is MNHEY and CDR2 is SVGAGI. CDR3 sequence: CASILQDTGELFF. CDR3 nucleotide sequence: TGTGCCAGCATTCTACAGGACACCGGGGAGCTGTTTTTT.

This clonotype turned up a few times. V usage is TRBV5-1 and J usage is TRBJ2-1, with D unclear. Germline loops: CDR1 SGHRS, CDR2 YFSETQ. Trimming removed 0 bases at V and 2 bases at J, with 9 bases between. The CDR3 has 15 amino acids. The CDR3 protein is CASSLGHSTYNEQFF. In DNA, the CDR3 is TGCGCCAGCAGCTTGGGACACTCAACCTACAATGAGCAGTTCTTC.

This sequence joins TRBV19 and TRBJ1-1; D is perhaps TRBD1 (5 bases). This CDR3 comprises 13 residues. V was trimmed by 7 bases and J by 2 bases, leaving 11 bases between them. CDR1 LNHDA and CDR2 SQIVND come from the germline V gene (reference sequence). The CDR3 DNA is TGTGCCAGTAAAACGGACATTAACACTGAAGCTTTCTTT. This encodes CASKTDINTEAFF.

The chain recombines TRBV12-3 or TRBV12-4 with TRBJ1-1; D not resolved. The CDR3 totals 15 residues. The V and J ends lost 2 bases and 6 bases respectively, with 16 bases between them. CDR3 amino acids: CASSLRQPNSAEAFF. DNA of the CDR3: TGTGCCAGCAGTTTAAGGCAGCCAAATTCGGCTGAAGCTTTCTTT.

This clonotype has just a few counts. As DNA, the CDR3 is TGTGCCAGCAGCCGTAGCGGGGGGCTCAGCTCCTACAATGAGCAGTTCTTC. Translation: CASSRSGGLSSYNEQFF. This chain links TRBV7-9 with TRBJ2-1; 10 positions match TRBD2. Losses at the gene ends were 5 bases for V and 0 bases for J; bases not matched to a gene: 7. From germline, CDR1 is SEHNR and CDR2 FQNEAQ (reference sequence). This CDR3 has 17 amino acids. Full variable domain (outside the CDR3, taken from reference TRBV7-9 and TRBJ2-1): DTGVSQNPRHKITKRGQNVTFRCDPISEHNRLYWYRQTLGQGPEFLTYFQNEAQLEKSRLLSDRFSAERPKGSFSTLEIQRTEQGDSAMYLCASSRSGGLSSYNEQFFGPGTRLTVL.

This clonotype came up a few times. J is TRBJ2-7 and V is TRBV4-1, with D perhaps matching TRBD2 (5 bases). The CDR3 is 15 residues long. Per germline, CDR1 MGHRA and CDR2 YSYEKL. Trimming cost V 2 bases and J 2 bases, with 13 bases left between them. Here the CDR3 reads CASSQRGSGPYEQYF. The CDR3 DNA follows: TGCGCCAGCAGCCAAAGAGGGTCCGGGCCCTACGAGCAGTACTTC.

The chain couples TRBV12-3 or TRBV12-4 to TRBJ1-1, with D tentatively TRBD1 (6 bases). The CDR3 totals 15 residues. Trimming took 6 bases from V and 3 from J, leaving 17 bases between them. The CDR3 is CASRVQGRADTEAFF. The DNA of the CDR3 is TGTGCCAGCAGAGTACAGGGTCGGGCGGACACTGAAGCTTTCTTT.

This chain's CDR3 is CASSYLGQADTQYF. CDR3 DNA sequence: TGTGCCAGCTCATACCTAGGACAAGCAGATACGCAGTATTTT. This sequence joins TRBV11-2 and TRBJ2-3, with D possibly matching TRBD1 (5 bases). CDR1 and CDR2 from the germline V gene are SGHAT and FQNNGV. The CDR3 consists of 14 residues. V was shortened by 8 bases and J by 4 bases, with 16 bases between the two germline ends.

This chain connects TRBV7-3 to TRBJ2-3, with D maybe TRBD2 (5 bases). Germline V CDR1 and CDR2: SGHTA, FQGTGA. The CDR3 runs to 15 residues. The V end lost 1 base, the J end lost 0 bases, and 8 bases lay between the germline ends. CDR3 sequence reads: CASSLKSGSTDTQYF. The CDR3, as DNA: TGTGCCAGCAGCTTAAAGTCGGGGAGCACAGATACGCAGTATTTT.

This chain uses TRBV5-1 with TRBJ1-4; the D gene is possibly TRBD1 (6 bases). CDR3 length: 15 amino acids. Germline V gene data show CDR1 as SGHRS and CDR2 as YFSETQ. Trimming stripped 1 base from V and 7 bases from J, with 14 bases between. DNA for the CDR3: TGCGCCAGCAGCTTGCCCCGGGGGGGGCGTGAAAAACTGTTTTTT. Translated: CASSLPRGGREKLFF.

The J gene is TRBJ2-3, the V gene TRBV15; D call uncertain. Trimming shortened V by 1 base and J by 0 bases, and 5 bases separated the two germline ends. This CDR3 has 14 amino acids. Germline V gene lookup returns CDR1 LNHNV and CDR2 YYDKDF (reference sequence). The CDR3 loop reads CATSRGGSTDTQYF. The DNA of the CDR3 is TGTGCCACCAGCAGAGGAGGAAGCACAGATACGCAGTATTTT.

The table lists this clonotype with a few counts. The CDR3 nucleotides are TGCGCCAGCAGGTCAACCCCGGGACAGGGGGCTAAAACCGGGGAGCTGTTTTTT. Its translation: CASRSTPGQGAKTGELFF. The chain joins TRBV5-1 to TRBJ2-2; 12 nucleotides match TRBD1. The CDR3 is 18 amino acids. With 5 bases clipped from V and 5 bases from J, the junction kept 13 bases outside the gene matches. The germline V gene encodes CDR1 SGHRS and CDR2 YFSETQ.

The table lists this clonotype with many counts. The genes are TRBV12-3 or TRBV12-4 and TRBJ1-2; D ambiguous. V lost 2 bases, J lost 2 bases, and 3 bases lay in between. CDR3 size: 12 residues. Here the CDR3 reads CASSLQNYGYTF. For the CDR3, the DNA is TGTGCCAGCAGTTTACAAAACTATGGCTACACCTTC.

This clonotype was seen many times. The rearrangement links TRBV12-3 or TRBV12-4 to TRBJ1-1; TRBD1 matches 7 bases. The CDR3 consists of 14 residues. V dropped 5 bases and J dropped 4; count of bases not matched to a gene: 7. The CDR3 DNA sequence: TGTGCCAGCAGTCAACAGGGGCTGAGCACTGAAGCTTTCTTT. This sequence encodes CASSQQGLSTEAFF.

This clonotype has only one observation. The chain is built from TRBV6-1 and TRBJ2-1, with D perhaps TRBD1 (5 bases). The CDR3 is 14 residues long. V was clipped by 4 bases and J by 3 bases, with 10 bases between them. Germline V lookup: CDR1 MNHNS, CDR2 SASEGT. The CDR3 loop reads CASSGWQGYNEQFF. DNA for the CDR3: TGTGCCAGCAGTGGATGGCAGGGCTACAATGAGCAGTTCTTC.

This chain uses TRBV9 with TRBJ1-2; 8 nucleotides match TRBD1. V dropped 3 bases and J dropped 9; count of bases not matched to a gene: 4. From germline, CDR1 is SGDLS and CDR2 YYNGEE. The CDR3 totals 12 residues. CDR3 region: CASSATGDSYTF. The CDR3, as DNA: TGTGCCAGCAGCGCGACAGGGGATAGCTACACCTTC. The full variable domain, its missing parts supplied by reference TRBV9 and TRBJ1-2, is DSGVTQTPKHLITATGQRVTLRCSPRSGDLSVYWYQQSLDQGLQFLIQYYNGEERAKGNILERFSAQQFPDLHSELNLSSLELGDSALYFCASSATGDSYTFGSGTRLTVV.